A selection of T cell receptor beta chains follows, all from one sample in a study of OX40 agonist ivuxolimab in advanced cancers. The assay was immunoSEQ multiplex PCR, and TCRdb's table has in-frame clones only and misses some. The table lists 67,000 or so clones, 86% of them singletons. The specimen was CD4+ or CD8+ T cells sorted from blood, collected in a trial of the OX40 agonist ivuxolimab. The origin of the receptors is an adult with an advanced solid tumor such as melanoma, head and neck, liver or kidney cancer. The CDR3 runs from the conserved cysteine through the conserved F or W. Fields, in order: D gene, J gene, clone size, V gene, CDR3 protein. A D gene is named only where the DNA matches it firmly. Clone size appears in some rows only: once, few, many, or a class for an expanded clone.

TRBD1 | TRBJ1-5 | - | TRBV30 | CAWSGGTGGNQPQHF
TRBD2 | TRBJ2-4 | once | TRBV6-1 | CASSDGGAGYIQYF
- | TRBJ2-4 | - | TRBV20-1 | CSARLERLQYF
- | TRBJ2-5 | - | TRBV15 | CATSRGSGQGRYF
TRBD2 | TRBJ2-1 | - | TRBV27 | CASRFSGTSDKFF
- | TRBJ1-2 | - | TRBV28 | CASSSSGQAANYGYTF
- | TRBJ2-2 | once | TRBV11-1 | CASSHGTSNTGELFF
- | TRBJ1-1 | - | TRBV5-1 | CASSLDVNTEAFF
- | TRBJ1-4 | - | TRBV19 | CASRDGGANEKLFF
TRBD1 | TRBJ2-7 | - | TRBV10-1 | CANRDRGLAEQYF
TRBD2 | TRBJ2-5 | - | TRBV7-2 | CASSPQLAGGRETQYF
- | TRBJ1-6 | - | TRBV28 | CATKLAGGAGRGPLHF
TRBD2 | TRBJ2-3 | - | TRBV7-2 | CASSLVGTSGALTDTQYF
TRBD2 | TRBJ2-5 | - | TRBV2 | CASSERAGAARGQYF
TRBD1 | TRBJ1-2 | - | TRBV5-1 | CASGSDRGNYGYTF
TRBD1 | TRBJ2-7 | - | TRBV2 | CASSDATGQIYEQYF
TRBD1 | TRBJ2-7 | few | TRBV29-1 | CSALQGFMDEQYF
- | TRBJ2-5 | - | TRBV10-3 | CAISDPGRLGETQYF
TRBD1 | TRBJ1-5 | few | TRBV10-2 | CASWTGDGQPQHF
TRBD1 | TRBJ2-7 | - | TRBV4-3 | CASSRDRGSYEQYF
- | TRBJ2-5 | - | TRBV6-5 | CASRPRAQPQETQYF
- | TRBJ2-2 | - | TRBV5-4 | CASSLINWSGTGELFF
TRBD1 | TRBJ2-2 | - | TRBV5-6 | CASSSTGGHTGELFF
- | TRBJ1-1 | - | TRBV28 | CASSLWDSRPVNTEAFF
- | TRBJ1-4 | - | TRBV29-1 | CSVATQGIGEKLFF
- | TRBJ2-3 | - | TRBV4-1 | CASSPAGITQYF
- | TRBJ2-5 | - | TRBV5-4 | CASSFSRQETQYF
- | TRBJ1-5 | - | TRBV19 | CASSTPGSNQPQHF
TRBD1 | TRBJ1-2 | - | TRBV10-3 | CAISESQGGDGYTF
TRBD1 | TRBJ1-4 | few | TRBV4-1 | CASSPGQGEEKLFF
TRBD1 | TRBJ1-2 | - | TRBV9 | CASSARDRVTGYTF
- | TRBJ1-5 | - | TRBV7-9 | CASSLVLIGQSNQPQHF
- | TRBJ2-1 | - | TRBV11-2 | CASSLGGRDRGPYNEQFF
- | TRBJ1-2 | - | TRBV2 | CASGRVSNYGYTF
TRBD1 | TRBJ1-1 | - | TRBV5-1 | CASSSGQKHTEAFF
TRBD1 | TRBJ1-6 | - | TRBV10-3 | CAISESTGGGSPLHF
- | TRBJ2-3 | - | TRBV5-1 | CASSFSRDNTDTQYF
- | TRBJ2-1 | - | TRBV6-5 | CASSERVEQFF
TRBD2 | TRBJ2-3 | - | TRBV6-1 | CASSLAGARSDTQYF
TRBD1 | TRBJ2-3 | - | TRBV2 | CASSATGTGVKDTQYF
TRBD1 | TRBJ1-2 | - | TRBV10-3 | CASAGGWGYGYTF
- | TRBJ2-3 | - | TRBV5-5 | CASSLSYPDTQYF
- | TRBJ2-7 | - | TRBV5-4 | CASSVGGGGPAYEQYF
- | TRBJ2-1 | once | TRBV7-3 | CASSRGLEGGEQFF
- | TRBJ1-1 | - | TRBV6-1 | CASSETHENTEAFF
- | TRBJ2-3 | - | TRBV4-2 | CASSPTPDAATDTQYF
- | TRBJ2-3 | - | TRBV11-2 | CASSSRQGGEQNTQYF
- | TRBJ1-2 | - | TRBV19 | CASSFQYGAKGGYTF
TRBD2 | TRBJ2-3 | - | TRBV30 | CAWSVPLAGGPDTQYF
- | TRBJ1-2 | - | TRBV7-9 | CASSFLGVSNGYTF
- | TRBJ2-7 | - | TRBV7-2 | CASSLGFSYEQYF
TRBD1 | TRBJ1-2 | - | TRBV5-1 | CASSSRQGREYGYTF
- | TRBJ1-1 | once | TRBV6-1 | CASTEMNTEAFF
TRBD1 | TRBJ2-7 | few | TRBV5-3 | CAEVQGQCHEQYF
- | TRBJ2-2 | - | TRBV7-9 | CASSQTAAGELFF
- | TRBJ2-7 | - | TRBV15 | CATSRETGLAYEQYF
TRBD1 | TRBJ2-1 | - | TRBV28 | CASSETTGTEYNEQFF